What follows describes a single TCR beta chain. Original analysis: Cell counts per sample came from amplifying reference gene primers. The method was immunoSEQ multiplex PCR; TCRdb's version includes in-frame clones alone and lacks a portion of them. D and trimming come from the DNA, and the V and J calls and clone size come from that table. The profile covers some 110,000 clones, with roughly 74% appearing a single time and about 6.3% taken by the ten largest. The data are from a study of blood T cell repertoires in COVID-19. Study background: Sources were T cells, B-cell-depleted T cells, or PBMCs; the material itself was cDNA or gDNA.

Trimming left V 4 bases short and J 6 bases short, with 12 bases between. Germline CDR1 is SGHTS and CDR2 is YDEGEE. The CDR3 is made up of 13 amino acids. This receptor was identified in a man at least 80 years old with COVID-19, enrolled during active disease. The material sequenced was peripheral blood. The chain has TRBV5-8 and TRBJ2-3; a weak D match, TRBD1 (5 bases). The DNA for the CDR3 is TGTGCCAGCAGCCATGGGGCTGGGGATACGCAGTATTTT. Translated: CASSHGAGDTQYF. Combining the CDR3 with reference TRBV5-8 and TRBJ2-3 gives the whole variable domain EAGVTQSPTHLIKTRGQQATLRCSPISGHTSVYWYQQALGLGLQFLLWYDEGEERNRGNFPPRFSGRQFPNYSSELNVNALELEDSALYLCASSHGAGDTQYFGPGTRLTVL.